The 29 T cell receptor beta chains below all came from one sample that was sequenced in a study of T cells in Graves' hyperthyroidism and ophthalmopathy. Researchers amplified the TCR beta CDR3 regions from RNA transcripts. HTBI primers were employed in a first-round RT-PCR of the TCR CDR3. TCRdb processed the multiplex PCR reads anew with MiXCR; each CDR3 protein has one entry. The repertoire holds 600,000 or so distinct CDR3 sequences, with approximately 15% as singletons. What was sequenced was blood. Receptors originate from a woman under 30 with Graves' ophthalmopathy.

This clonotype was seen repeatedly, ten times or more. J is TRBJ1-4 and V is TRBV30; D not certain. V was shortened by 2 bases and J by 7 bases, with 5 bases between the two germline ends. Germline CDR1 reads GTSNPN; CDR2 reads SVGIG (reference sequence). The CDR3 extends over 11 amino acids. The CDR3 loop is CAWSTGEKLFF. In DNA, the CDR3 is TGTGCCTGGAGTACTGGTGAAAAACTGTTTTTT.

Concerning this clonotype: A much larger clone differs from this one at a single base, so this may be a read error. This chain links TRBV6-2 or TRBV6-3 with TRBJ2-7; TRBD1 is a possible D gene (6 bases). CDR3 length: 16 residues. The germline CDR1 and CDR2 sequences are MNHEY and SVGEGT. The V and J ends lost 5 bases and 7 bases respectively, with 24 bases between them. CDR3 coding DNA: TGTGCCAGCAGTGGACACCCCGGGACAATGTACGGGGAGCAGTACTTC. Translating gives CASSGHPGTMYGEQYF.

In its sample, this clonotype was seen many times. The V and J genes are TRBV14 and TRBJ2-1, with unresolved D. V was pared by 4 bases and J by 4 bases, with 8 bases between. CDR1 SGHDN and CDR2 FVKESK come from the germline V gene. CDR3 length: 13 residues. The CDR3 coding sequence is TGTGCCAGCAGCCGATACGGTTACAATGAGCAGTTCTTC. It is translated as CASSRYGYNEQFF.

The sample holds many counts of this clonotype. The CDR3 coding sequence is TGCAGTGCCACCCCCCCCCGAGATTACAATGAGCAGTTCTTC. Amino acid sequence: CSATPPRDYNEQFF. The chain couples TRBV20-1 to TRBJ2-1; D not resolved. The CDR3 extends over 14 amino acids. Germline CDR1 and CDR2: DFQATT and SNEGSKA (reference sequence). V lost 6 bases and J 4 bases, leaving 16 bases between the germline ends.

This sequence joins TRBV7-3 and TRBJ1-2; 7 bases agree with TRBD1. The V segment lost 5 bases and the J segment 6 bases; nucleotides outside the gene matches: 6. The germline V gene has CDR1 SGHTA and CDR2 FQGTGA. The CDR3 totals 13 residues. In nucleotides, the CDR3 is TGTGCCAGCAGCCCAGGGGGGGGGGATGGCTACACCTTC. Amino acid sequence: CASSPGGGDGYTF. The complete variable domain, with remaining parts taken from reference TRBV7-3 and TRBJ1-2, reads GAGVSQTPSNKVTEKGKYVELRCDPISGHTALYWYRQSLGQGPEFLIYFQGTGAADDSGLPNDRFFAVRPEGSVSTLKIQRTERGDSAVYLCASSPGGGDGYTFGSGTRLTVV.

CDR3 coding DNA: TGTGCCAGTTCGAGGGCCGCGGGGGCAACTAATGAAAAACTGTTTTTT. Its protein is CASSRAAGATNEKLFF. This rearrangement joins TRBV19 to TRBJ1-4, with D possibly matching TRBD1 (5 bases). Trimming took off 8 bases at V and 0 bases at J, with 16 bases between the two ends. The CDR3 has 16 residues. Germline-derived CDR1 and CDR2 are LNHDA and SQIVND (reference sequence). The full variable domain, completed using reference TRBV19 and TRBJ1-4, is DGGITQSPKYLFRKEGQNVTLSCEQNLNHDAMYWYRQDPGQGLRLIYYSQIVNDFQKGDIAEGYSVSREKKESFPLTVTSAQKNPTAFYLCASSRAAGATNEKLFFGSGTQLSVL.

This clonotype was observed at least ten times. The chain employs TRBV20-1 and TRBJ2-4; maybe TRBD2 (6 bases). The CDR3 is 14 amino acids. Germline CDR1 DFQATT, CDR2 SNEGSKA (reference sequence). V shed 2 bases and J shed 6 bases, with 14 bases lying between them. This chain's CDR3 is CSARKREEGNIQYF. DNA of the CDR3: TGCAGTGCTAGAAAAAGGGAGGAGGGAAACATTCAGTACTTC.

The chain links TRBV9 to TRBJ1-6, with a possible D match to TRBD1 (5 bases). V lost 2 bases and J 10 bases, leaving 19 bases between the germline ends. This CDR3 spans 16 amino acids. Germline V gene sequence: CDR1 SGDLS, CDR2 YYNGEE. The CDR3 here is CASSVLGAIGGSPLHF. CDR3 nucleotides: TGTGCCAGCAGCGTCCTAGGGGCTATTGGGGGATCACCCCTCCACTTT. Combining the CDR3 with reference TRBV9 and TRBJ1-6 gives the whole variable domain DSGVTQTPKHLITATGQRVTLRCSPRSGDLSVYWYQQSLDQGLQFLIQYYNGEERAKGNILERFSAQQFPDLHSELNLSSLELGDSALYFCASSVLGAIGGSPLHFGNGTRLTVT.

The rearrangement joins TRBV29-1 to TRBJ1-2; D gene uncertain. The germline V and J ends were trimmed by 0 bases and 0 bases, with 8 bases remaining between them. The CDR3 is made up of 14 amino acids. Looked up from germline, CDR1 is SQVTM and CDR2 is ANQGSEA. The CDR3 sequence is CSVEDWQANYGYTF. The CDR3 nucleotides are TGCAGCGTTGAAGATTGGCAGGCTAACTATGGCTACACCTTC.

The chain links TRBV11-3 to TRBJ1-2; D is perhaps TRBD1 (6 bases). V lost 5 bases and J 0 bases, leaving 10 bases between the germline ends. Germline values: CDR1 SGHNT, CDR2 YENEEA. This CDR3 has 14 amino acids. The CDR3 reads CASSRTEANYGYTF. CDR3 nucleotides: TGTGCCAGCAGCCGGACAGAGGCTAACTATGGCTACACCTTC.

The chain joins TRBV24-1 to TRBJ2-1; TRBD2 matches 11 bases. Germline values: CDR1 KGHDR, CDR2 SFDVKD. This CDR3 comprises 18 residues. V lost 2 bases and J lost 8; bases outside the gene matches: 13. The CDR3 coding sequence is TGTGCCACCAGTGATTCACAACTACTAGCGGGAGTTTGGGATGAGCAGTTCTTC. This translates into CATSDSQLLAGVWDEQFF.

The rearrangement uses TRBV6-1 and TRBJ1-4; TRBD1 might be the D (6 bases). Trimming removed 1 base at V and 6 bases at J, with 12 bases between. This CDR3 region has 15 residues. CDR1 is MNHNS, CDR2 SASEGT, per germline. CDR3 coding DNA: TGTGCCAGCAGTGAAGTTGTAGGGGGAGATGAAAAACTGTTTTTT. Amino acid sequence: CASSEVVGGDEKLFF.

This clonotype was picked up many times. The chain joins TRBV12-3 or TRBV12-4 to TRBJ2-7; D gene unclear. V lost 5 bases, J lost 6 bases, and 11 bases lay in between. The CDR3 covers 12 residues. CDR3 nucleotides: TGTGCCAGCAGTCCCTTGGGTCCCGAGCAGTACTTC. Its protein product is CASSPLGPEQYF.

This clonotype was found many times. This sequence joins TRBV12-3 or TRBV12-4 and TRBJ1-4; D remains unclear. This CDR3 has 15 amino acids. Trimming pared 1 base from V and 0 bases from J, leaving 6 bases between. The CDR3 region has the DNA TGTGCCAGCAGTTTAGATGGCTCAACTAATGAAAAACTGTTTTTT. As protein: CASSLDGSTNEKLFF.

The chain has TRBV27 and TRBJ2-2; no definite D call. The CDR3 contains 12 residues. Germline V gene data show CDR1 as MNHEY and CDR2 as SMNVEV (reference sequence). Trimming cost V 3 bases and J 7 bases, with 6 bases left between them. CDR3 DNA sequence: TGTGCCAGCAGTTTTAGGGACGGGGAGCTGTTTTTT. Protein: CASSFRDGELFF.

This clonotype was detected many times. The gene calls are TRBV13 and TRBJ2-7; 9 bases align to TRBD1. In germline, CDR1 is PRHDT, CDR2 FYEKMQ (reference sequence). The CDR3 sequence is 12 residues long. V dropped 5 bases and J dropped 5; count of bases not matched to a gene: 1. CDR3 residues: CASSDRGDEQYF. The CDR3 DNA reads as TGTGCCAGCAGCGACAGGGGGGACGAGCAGTACTTC.

This clonotype was counted ten times or more. The chain is built from TRBV7-9 and TRBJ2-3; D unclear. CDR3 length equals 13 residues. Germline CDR1 is SEHNR and CDR2 is FQNEAQ (reference sequence). V lost 7 bases and J lost 2, with 10 bases in between. The CDR3 protein is CASMPLATDTQYF. CDR3 in DNA: TGTGCCAGCATGCCACTGGCCACAGATACGCAGTATTTT.

This clonotype was counted ten times or more. V usage is TRBV29-1 and J usage is TRBJ2-6, with a tentative D call TRBD1 (5 bases). CDR3 length: 12 amino acids. Trimming left V 7 bases short and J 4 bases short, with 8 bases between. Germline CDR1 SQVTM, CDR2 ANQGSEA. CDR3 sequence: CSAGSGANVLTF. The CDR3 coding sequence is TGCAGCGCAGGGTCAGGGGCCAACGTCCTGACTTTC. Full variable domain (remainder filled in from reference TRBV29-1 and TRBJ2-6): SAVISQKPSRDICQRGTSLTIQCQVDSQVTMMFWYRQQPGQSLTLIATANQGSEATYESGFVIDKFPISRPNLTFSTLTVSNMSPEDSSIYLCSAGSGANVLTFGAGSRLTVL.

This clonotype was counted at least ten times. The gene calls are TRBV7-2 and TRBJ2-7; a possible D gene is TRBD1 (6 bases). The CDR3 is made up of 11 amino acids. The V and J ends lost 8 bases and 4 bases respectively, with 9 bases between them. Germline CDR1 and CDR2: SGHTA and FQGNSA. In DNA form, the CDR3 reads TGTGCCAGCTCCAGGGGTTACGAGCAGTACTTC. It codes for CASSRGYEQYF.

In its sample, this clonotype was seen a few times. V and J are TRBV4-1 and TRBJ2-3; TRBD2 aligns across 11 bases. The CDR3 runs to 17 residues. J lost 4 bases, V lost 3 bases, and 9 bases had no gene match. Germline CDR1 reads MGHRA; CDR2 reads YSYEKL. CDR3 nucleotide sequence: TGCGCCAGCAGCCAGATGGAGACTAGCGGGATTCCAGATACGCAGTATTTT. This codes for CASSQMETSGIPDTQYF.

This clonotype was seen at least ten times. The chain's CDR3 is CASSSTRTAYFSYNEQFF. For the CDR3, the DNA is TGTGCCAGCAGCTCTACCCGGACGGCGTACTTTTCCTACAATGAGCAGTTCTTC. The V gene is TRBV7-8, the J gene TRBJ2-1; D remains unclear. The CDR3 consists of 18 residues. CDR1 is SGHVS and CDR2 is FQNEAQ in the germline V gene. V dropped 4 bases and J dropped 1 base, with 20 bases sitting between them.

This clonotype came up many times. The chain links TRBV2 to TRBJ2-2; the D call may be TRBD1 or TRBD2 (5 bases each). The CDR3 sequence is 15 residues long. V was clipped by 2 bases and J by 5 bases, with 12 bases between them. Germline assignment: CDR1 SNHLY and CDR2 FYNNEI. DNA for the CDR3: TGTGCCAGCAGTGAATACAGGAGAGGGACCGGGGAGCTGTTTTTT. It is translated as CASSEYRRGTGELFF.

Of note for this clonotype: It may be a read error: a sequence one base away is much more abundant. The genes are TRBV27 and TRBJ1-6, with 9 bases matching TRBD1. Unmatched junction bases numbered 9, after V lost 5 bases and J lost 7 bases. The CDR3 extends over 16 amino acids. Germline V lookup: CDR1 MNHEY, CDR2 SMNVEV (reference sequence). Here the CDR3 DNA reads TGTGCCAGCAGTGACGCTCGGACAGGGGCAAATTCACCCCTCCACTTT. Amino acid sequence: CASSDARTGANSPLHF.

V usage is TRBV3-1 and J usage is TRBJ1-1; no clear D. Germline V gene data show CDR1 as LGHDT and CDR2 as YNNKEL (reference sequence). V lost 9 bases and J 1 base, leaving 15 bases between the germline ends. The CDR3 totals 14 residues. CDR3 amino acids: CASSMRATNTEAFF. The DNA of the CDR3 is TGTGCCAGTAGTATGAGGGCCACGAACACTGAAGCTTTCTTT.

The chain is built from TRBV7-2 and TRBJ2-1, with 15 bases that match TRBD2. V shed 5 bases, J shed 3 bases, and the junction held 8 bases outside the gene matches. Germline V gene sequence: CDR1 SGHTA, CDR2 FQGNSA. The CDR3 covers 18 residues. The CDR3 protein is CASSPGLAGGPGYNEQFF. The CDR3 DNA reads TGTGCCAGCAGCCCCGGACTAGCGGGAGGGCCAGGCTACAATGAGCAGTTCTTC.

There are many counts of this clonotype. V is TRBV10-3 and J is TRBJ2-7, with TRBD1 identical over 12 bases. V shed 6 bases, J shed 2 bases, and the junction held 11 bases outside the gene matches. Per germline, CDR1 ENHRY and CDR2 SYGVKD. CDR3 length: 17 amino acids. The CDR3 DNA reads TGTGCCATCAGGACTGGGACAGGGGGCGCAATTCCCTACGAGCAGTACTTC. The encoded protein is CAIRTGTGGAIPYEQYF.

This clonotype was detected a few times. In DNA, the CDR3 is TGTGCCAGCAGCAAACAGGGCTCTACGGCTGGCTACACCTTC. Translation gives CASSKQGSTAGYTF. The chain carries TRBV5-6 and TRBJ1-2, with D perhaps matching TRBD1 (6 bases). Between the trimmed V and J ends, which lost 4 bases and 7 bases, there was a span of 17 bases. CDR1 and CDR2 from the germline V gene are SGHDT and YYEEEE. The length of the CDR3 is 14 residues.

V usage is TRBV6-4 and J usage is TRBJ2-1, with TRBD1 matching over 8 bases. CDR3 length: 16 amino acids. CDR1 MRHNA and CDR2 SNTAGT come from the germline V gene. The V segment lost 3 bases and the J segment 2 bases; nucleotides outside the gene matches: 6. The CDR3 DNA sequence: TGTGCCAGCAGTGAGACCCCGGACAGGGCCTACAATGAGCAGTTCTTC. This encodes CASSETPDRAYNEQFF.

The chain is built from TRBV27 and TRBJ2-7; 8 bases map to TRBD1. Germline lookup yields CDR1 MNHEY and CDR2 SMNVEV (reference sequence). Germline trimming cut 3 bases from V and 7 bases from J; bases unmatched to any gene: 5. This CDR3 region has 13 residues. The CDR3 nucleotides read TGTGCCAGCAGTTTCCAGGGGGCTCGGGAGCAGTACTTC. Its translation is CASSFQGAREQYF.